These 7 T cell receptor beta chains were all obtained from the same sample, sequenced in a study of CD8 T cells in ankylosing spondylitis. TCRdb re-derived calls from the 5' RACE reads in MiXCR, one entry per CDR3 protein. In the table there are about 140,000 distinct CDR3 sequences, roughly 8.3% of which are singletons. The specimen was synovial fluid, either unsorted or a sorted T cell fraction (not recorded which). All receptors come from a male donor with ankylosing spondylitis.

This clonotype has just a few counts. CDR3 loop: CASSFTGVNEKLFF. For the CDR3, the DNA is TGTGCCAGCAGCTTCACAGGGGTAAATGAAAAACTGTTTTTT. V and J are TRBV5-6 and TRBJ1-4, with 7 bases that match TRBD1. The CDR3 has 14 amino acids. The germline V gene has CDR1 SGHDT and CDR2 YYEEEE. The V segment lost 2 bases and the J segment 5 bases; nucleotides outside the gene matches: 3. Looking up the rest from reference TRBV5-6 and TRBJ1-4 gives the full variable domain: DAGVTQSPTHLIKTRGQQVTLRCSPKSGHDTVSWYQQALGQGPQFIFQYYEEEERQRGNFPDRFSGHQFPNYSSELNVNALLLGDSALYLCASSFTGVNEKLFFGSGTQLSVL.

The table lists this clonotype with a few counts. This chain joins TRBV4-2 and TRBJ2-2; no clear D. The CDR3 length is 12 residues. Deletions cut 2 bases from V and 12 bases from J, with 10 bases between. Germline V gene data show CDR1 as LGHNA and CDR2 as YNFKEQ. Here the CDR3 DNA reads TGTGCCAGCAGCCAACCCACGTCGAAGCTGTTTTTT. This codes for CASSQPTSKLFF.

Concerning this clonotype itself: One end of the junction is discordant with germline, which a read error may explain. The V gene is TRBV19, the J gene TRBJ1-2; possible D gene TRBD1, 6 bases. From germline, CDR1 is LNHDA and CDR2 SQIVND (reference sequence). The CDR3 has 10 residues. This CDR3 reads CGRGGYGYTF. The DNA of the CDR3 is TGCGGCAGGGGCGGCTATGGCTACACCTTC.

CDR3 in DNA: TGTGCCAGCAGCTTGCGTTCCTGGACGGCCTACGAGCAGTACTTC. It codes for CASSLRSWTAYEQYF. This chain connects TRBV5-6 to TRBJ2-7; D is undetermined. The length of the CDR3 is 15 residues. The ends were cut back, 1 base at V and 2 bases at J, with 13 bases in the middle. Germline CDR1 and CDR2: SGHDT and YYEEEE.

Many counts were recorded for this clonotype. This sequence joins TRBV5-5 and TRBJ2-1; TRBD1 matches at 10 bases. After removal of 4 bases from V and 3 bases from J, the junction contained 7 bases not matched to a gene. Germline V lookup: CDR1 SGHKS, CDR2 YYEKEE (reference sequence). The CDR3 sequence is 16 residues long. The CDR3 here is CASSKARTGGYNEQFF. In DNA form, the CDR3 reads TGTGCCAGCAGCAAAGCTCGGACAGGGGGCTACAATGAGCAGTTCTTC.

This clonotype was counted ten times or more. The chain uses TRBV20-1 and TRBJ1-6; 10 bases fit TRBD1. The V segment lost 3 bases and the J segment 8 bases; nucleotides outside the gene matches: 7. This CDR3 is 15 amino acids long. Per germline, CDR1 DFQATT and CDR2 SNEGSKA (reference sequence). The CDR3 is CSARQGTGEHSPLHF. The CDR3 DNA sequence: TGCAGTGCTAGGCAAGGGACAGGGGAACATTCACCCCTCCACTTT.

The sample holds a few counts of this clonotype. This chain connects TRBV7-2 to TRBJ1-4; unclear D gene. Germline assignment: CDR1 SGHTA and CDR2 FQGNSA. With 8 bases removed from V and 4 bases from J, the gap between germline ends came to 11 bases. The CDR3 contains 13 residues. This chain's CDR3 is CASSVRSNEKLFF. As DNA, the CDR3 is TGTGCCAGCTCCGTACGGAGTAATGAAAAACTGTTTTTT.